The 24 T cell receptor beta chains below all came from one sample that was sequenced in a study of T-cell memory formation after mild COVID-19. TCRdb reprocessed the 5' RACE reads via MiXCR and lists one record per CDR3 protein. The data show 55,000 to 75,000 distinct CDR3 sequences, about 30% seen once. Sequencing used PBMCs or a T cell subset sorted from them (not recorded which). These TCRs come from a man between 18 and 35 years old who had mild COVID-19 (a few samples of this study predate the infection). Cell type and time point are not known.

This clonotype was detected a few times. The chain couples TRBV14 to TRBJ2-3, with D uncertain. The CDR3 is 13 residues long. Trimming cost V 0 bases and J 4 bases, with 5 bases left between them. The germline CDR1 and CDR2 sequences are SGHDN and FVKESK. CDR3 coding DNA: TGTGCCAGCAGCCAAGACCCCGCAGATACGCAGTATTTT. It codes for CASSQDPADTQYF. Based on the CDR3 plus reference TRBV14 and TRBJ2-3, the full variable domain is EAGVTQFPSHSVIEKGQTVTLRCDPISGHDNLYWYRRVMGKEIKFLLHFVKESKQDESGMPNNRFLAERTGGTYSTLKVQPAELEDSGVYFCASSQDPADTQYFGPGTRLTVL.

This chain joins TRBV9 and TRBJ1-1; D possibly corresponds to TRBD1 (5 bases). Germline V gene data show CDR1 as SGDLS and CDR2 as YYNGEE. The CDR3 length is 13 residues. The V and J ends lost 4 bases and 5 bases respectively, with 12 bases between them. For the CDR3, the DNA is TGTGCCAGCAGCCCCCCTAGGGGAACTGAAGCTTTCTTT. Its translation: CASSPPRGTEAFF.

This clonotype came up a few times. The chain uses TRBV20-1 and TRBJ2-7; the D gene is possibly TRBD2 (6 bases). V lost 1 base to trimming and J lost 2 bases, with 9 bases between them. The CDR3 totals 13 residues. The V gene's germline CDR1 is DFQATT and CDR2 SNEGSKA (reference sequence). CDR3 loop: CSARGGGAYEQYF. CDR3 sequence (DNA): TGCAGTGCTAGAGGTGGCGGGGCCTACGAGCAGTACTTC.

V usage is TRBV5-1 and J usage is TRBJ2-1; D might be TRBD2 (5 bases). The V gene lost 4 bases and the J gene lost 6 bases, with 14 bases spanning the gap. Germline CDR1 is SGHRS and CDR2 is YFSETQ. CDR3 length equals 14 residues. This CDR3 is CASSPLDGLNEQFF. The DNA of the CDR3 is TGCGCCAGCAGCCCACTGGACGGACTCAATGAGCAGTTCTTC.

This clonotype is medium-sized (0.01 to 0.1%) by share. The chain combines TRBV12-3 or TRBV12-4 with TRBJ1-4; D call uncertain. The germline V and J ends were trimmed by 6 bases and 0 bases, with 11 bases remaining between them. The CDR3 runs to 15 residues. The CDR3 is CASRGSGPTNEKLFF. In DNA, the CDR3 is TGTGCCAGCAGGGGCTCGGGCCCAACTAATGAAAAACTGTTTTTT.

This rearrangement joins TRBV5-6 to TRBJ1-5; a weak D match, TRBD1 (6 bases). The CDR3 is 12 amino acids. Germline V gene data show CDR1 as SGHDT and CDR2 as YYEEEE. Trimming cost V 5 bases and J 4 bases, with 7 bases left between them. The CDR3 protein is CASSQGNQPQHF. CDR3 nucleotides: TGTGCCAGCAGTCAGGGGAATCAGCCCCAGCATTTT.

This clonotype was counted a few times. The gene calls are TRBV7-2 and TRBJ2-5; TRBD2 aligns across 7 bases. The J segment lost 5 bases and the V segment lost 5 bases, leaving 5 bases of the junction unmatched. The length of the CDR3 is 13 residues. Germline assignment: CDR1 SGHTA and CDR2 FQGNSA. The CDR3 nucleotides are TGTGCCAGCAGCCCGGGGGGAGAGGAGACCCAGTACTTC. Its translation: CASSPGGEETQYF.

The chain employs TRBV11-2 and TRBJ2-7; 7 bases are a match to TRBD1. J lost 4 bases, V lost 0 bases, and 6 bases had no gene match. The V gene's germline CDR1 is SGHAT and CDR2 FQNNGV. The CDR3 length is 15 residues. The CDR3 DNA reads as TGTGCCAGCAGCTTAGATCTGGCAGGGGGTTACGAGCAGTACGTC. Its translation is CASSLDLAGGYEQYV.

This clonotype occurred many times. The CDR3 nucleotides read TGTGCCAGCAGCGCCGGACTAGCGGGGGCCTCATCCTACGAGCAGTACTTC. It translates to CASSAGLAGASSYEQYF. This chain links TRBV7-9 with TRBJ2-7, with 13 positions matching TRBD2. V gave up 5 bases and J gave up 1 base; unmatched junction bases: 8. Germline CDR1 and CDR2: SEHNR and FQNEAQ (reference sequence). The CDR3 has 17 residues. Based on the CDR3 plus reference TRBV7-9 and TRBJ2-7, the full variable domain is DTGVSQNPRHKITKRGQNVTFRCDPISEHNRLYWYRQTLGQGPEFLTYFQNEAQLEKSRLLSDRFSAERPKGSFSTLEIQRTEQGDSAMYLCASSAGLAGASSYEQYFGPGTRLTVT.

The chain couples TRBV14 to TRBJ2-7; D gene uncertain. Trimming left V 1 base short and J 3 bases short, with 4 bases between. The CDR3 sequence is 12 residues long. Looked up from germline, CDR1 is SGHDN and CDR2 is FVKESK. The DNA of the CDR3 is TGTGCCAGCAGCCAAGTGGGCTACGAGCAGTACGTC. Translation: CASSQVGYEQYV.

This clonotype was counted a few times. The chain has TRBV5-6 and TRBJ2-1; possibly TRBD1 or TRBD2 for D (5 bases each). Germline V gene lookup returns CDR1 SGHDT and CDR2 YYEEEE. Trimming removed 3 bases from V and 8 bases from J, with 9 bases in between. This CDR3 region has 12 residues. The CDR3 DNA reads TGTGCCAGCAGCTGGGGGTACTATGAGCAGTTCTTC. Translation: CASSWGYYEQFF.

This clonotype was seen a handful of times. V and J are TRBV4-1 and TRBJ2-1, with 7 nucleotides matching TRBD2. Germline trimming cut 6 bases from V and 8 bases from J; bases unmatched to any gene: 7. This CDR3 is built from 13 residues. CDR1 and CDR2 (germline): MGHRA, YSYEKL. This CDR3 reads CASRGGGIHEQFF. Here the CDR3 DNA reads TGCGCCAGCAGGGGGGGGGGGATCCATGAGCAGTTCTTC.

The chain combines TRBV6-1 with TRBJ1-4; D gene unclear. Trimming removed 2 bases from V and 4 bases from J, with 11 bases in between. The germline CDR1 and CDR2 sequences are MNHNS and SASEGT. CDR3 size: 15 residues. The CDR3 loop is CASSEWSDVNEKLFF. CDR3 coding DNA: TGTGCCAGCAGTGAATGGTCGGACGTTAATGAAAAACTGTTTTTT.

This rearrangement joins TRBV5-6 to TRBJ2-1; D call uncertain. The germline V gene has CDR1 SGHDT and CDR2 YYEEEE. CDR3 size: 12 residues. The V and J ends lost 3 bases and 9 bases respectively, with 10 bases between them. The CDR3 coding sequence is TGTGCCAGCAGCTCCACCTATGGTGAGCAGTTCTTC. Translated, it gives CASSSTYGEQFF.

This clonotype was found a few times. The V and J genes are TRBV24-1 and TRBJ2-2, with D unresolved. CDR3 length: 15 residues. The germline V gene has CDR1 KGHDR and CDR2 SFDVKD. Trimming took off 9 bases at V and 0 bases at J, with 13 bases between the two ends. The CDR3 DNA is TGTGCCACCTCCCCAGGACCCACGAACACCGGGGAGCTGTTTTTT. Its protein is CATSPGPTNTGELFF.

The V call is TRBV27, the J call TRBJ1-4; perhaps TRBD1 as D (6 bases). Trimming removed 3 bases from V and 4 bases from J, with 9 bases in between. The CDR3 is made up of 14 amino acids. Germline lookup yields CDR1 MNHEY and CDR2 SMNVEV (reference sequence). CDR3 coding DNA: TGTGCCAGCAGTTTTACAGGGTTTAATGAAAAACTGTTTTTT. Translating gives CASSFTGFNEKLFF.

The chain joins TRBV7-6 to TRBJ1-1; 9 bases align to TRBD1. The J segment lost 6 bases and the V segment lost 5 bases, leaving 7 bases of the junction unmatched. CDR3 size: 14 residues. The germline V gene has CDR1 SGHVS and CDR2 FNYEAQ. CDR3 coding DNA: TGTGCCAGCAGCGGACAGGGGTTGAGTGCTGAAGCTTTCTTT. Its translation is CASSGQGLSAEAFF. Full variable domain (remainder filled in from reference TRBV7-6 and TRBJ1-1): GAGVSQSPRYKVTKRGQDVALRCDPISGHVSLYWYRQALGQGPEFLTYFNYEAQQDKSGLPNDRFSAERPEGSISTLTIQRTEQRDSAMYRCASSGQGLSAEAFFGQGTRLTVV.

Many counts were recorded for this clonotype. The chain couples TRBV7-8 to TRBJ2-7; D is ambiguous. The germline V and J ends were trimmed by 2 bases and 2 bases, with 4 bases remaining between them. The CDR3 consists of 12 residues. CDR1 and CDR2 from the germline V gene are SGHVS and FQNEAQ. The CDR3 nucleotides are TGTGCCAGCAGCTTACCACCCTACGAGCAGTACTTC. Translation gives CASSLPPYEQYF.

This clonotype has at least ten counts. The rearrangement joins TRBV19 to TRBJ2-5, with D perhaps assigned TRBD1 or TRBD2 (5 bases each). The CDR3 is made up of 14 amino acids. CDR1 is LNHDA, CDR2 SQIVND, per germline (reference sequence). V was trimmed by 6 bases and J by 3 bases, leaving 14 bases between them. In DNA form, the CDR3 reads TGTGCCAGTAGCGGGGCGTCAGGGAAAGAGACCCAGTACTTC. It is translated as CASSGASGKETQYF.

V is TRBV5-1 and J is TRBJ2-1; D perhaps matches TRBD1 (5 bases). The CDR3 sequence is 16 residues long. Per the germline V gene, CDR1 is SGHRS and CDR2 is YFSETQ. V lost 0 bases and J 3 bases, leaving 13 bases between the germline ends. CDR3 loop: CASSLEARAIYNEQFF. CDR3 DNA sequence: TGCGCCAGCAGCTTGGAGGCCAGGGCCATCTACAATGAGCAGTTCTTC.

In its sample, this clonotype was seen a few times. This chain uses TRBV6-6 with TRBJ2-3; 15 bases are shared with TRBD2. The V and J ends lost 6 bases and 2 bases, in that order; junction bases with no gene match: 12. This CDR3 is built from 19 residues. Germline CDR1 reads MNHNY; CDR2 reads SVGAGI (reference sequence). In DNA, the CDR3 is TGTGCCAGCAGCCTCGGCGGACTAGCGGGGGGGCCTGACACAGATACGCAGTATTTT. Protein product: CASSLGGLAGGPDTDTQYF.

This clonotype turned up a few times. It is likely a read error, because the conserved phenylalanine at the end of the CDR3 is missing. It is unclear where the CDR3 begins or ends on the DNA, so no DNA is shown, and the CDR3 is as TCRdb lists it. The chain has TRBV21-1 and TRBJ2-7; the listed D gene, TRBD1, was not tested against the DNA. TRBV21-1 is termed a pseudogene. Ends included, the CDR3 has 10 residues. The CDR3 sequence: CASRNVGGTS.

The CDR3 DNA reads TGTGCCAGCAGTCCCGGGACTAAAGAGACCCAGTACTTC. Its translation: CASSPGTKETQYF. V usage is TRBV6-5 and J usage is TRBJ2-5, with 7 bases that match TRBD2. V lost 5 bases and J lost 3; bases outside the gene matches: 3. CDR1 is MNHEY, CDR2 SVGAGI, per germline. The CDR3 is made up of 13 amino acids.

V gene TRBV6-2 or TRBV6-3 combines with J gene TRBJ2-5, with D uncertain. V lost 2 bases and J 7 bases, leaving 14 bases between the germline ends. The CDR3 loop spans 14 amino acids. Germline-derived CDR1 and CDR2 are MNHEY and SVGEGT. This chain's CDR3 is CASSYRAQASTQYF. The CDR3 nucleotides read TGTGCCAGCAGTTACAGAGCGCAGGCCTCGACCCAGTACTTC.